This T cell receptor (beta chain) was identified during a study of T cell responses to AZD1222 COVID-19 vaccine. The wider study: Both about-4-week and about-12-week second-dose recipients were combined.

Between the trimmed V and J ends, which lost 2 bases and 1 base, there was a span of 6 bases. The CDR3 is 13 amino acids. Germline CDR1 SGHRS, CDR2 YFSETQ. Study outcomes and limitations: Nearly half of spike-specific TCRs reportedly go after variant regions that carry no mutations. Donors in the cohort were predominantly white British and more often female, and clonal diversity was possibly underestimated. Repertoires in all cases were sampled only once the peak T cell response had passed.

Details on this clone: The antigen remains undetermined.

Sequenced by immunoSEQ multiplex PCR; TCRdb stores in-frame clones only, minus some. The table shows some 170,000 clones, with 85% to 95% occurring only once. This receptor was identified in an adult in good health. This material consisted of peripheral blood, taken on day 0 of AZD1222 vaccination. The chain is built from TRBV5-1 and TRBJ2-5, with no clear D. Here the CDR3 DNA reads TGCGCCAGCAGCTTAGAGGTCCAAGAGACCCAGTACTTC. Encoded protein: CASSLEVQETQYF.